The present T cell receptor (beta chain) was sequenced within a study of PD-1 blockade in classical Hodgkin lymphoma. On this clone itself: Its antigen is not identified.

All patients relapsed after autologous stem cell transplantation, and brentuximab vedotin exposure varied. Method: immunoSEQ multiplex PCR; TCRdb's copy keeps in-frame clones and lacks some. The sample shows some 84,000 clones, 92% of them seen only once. Losses at the gene ends were 0 bases for V and 3 bases for J; bases not matched to a gene: 9. The CDR3 has 17 amino acids. Per germline, CDR1 SEHNR and CDR2 FQNEAQ (reference sequence). Findings and caveats of the study: By C4D1, CD4+ diversity increased significantly, especially in complete responders. Complete responders' baseline diversity resembled that of newly diagnosed patients. Newly diagnosed patients reportedly trailed healthy donors in baseline TCR diversity.

Specimen: peripheral blood mononuclear cells (PBMCs), collected before the second cycle of nivolumab. The source is a human donor with classical Hodgkin lymphoma. The gene calls are TRBV7-9 and TRBJ2-7; 9 bases fit TRBD2. The DNA of the CDR3 is TGTGCCAGCAGCTTAGCGGCGTTGGCGGGAGGGAACTACGAGCAGTACTTC. Translating it yields CASSLAALAGGNYEQYF. Complete variable domain (other parts from reference TRBV7-9 and TRBJ2-7): DTGVSQNPRHKITKRGQNVTFRCDPISEHNRLYWYRQTLGQGPEFLTYFQNEAQLEKSRLLSDRFSAERPKGSFSTLEIQRTEQGDSAMYLCASSLAALAGGNYEQYFGPGTRLTVT.